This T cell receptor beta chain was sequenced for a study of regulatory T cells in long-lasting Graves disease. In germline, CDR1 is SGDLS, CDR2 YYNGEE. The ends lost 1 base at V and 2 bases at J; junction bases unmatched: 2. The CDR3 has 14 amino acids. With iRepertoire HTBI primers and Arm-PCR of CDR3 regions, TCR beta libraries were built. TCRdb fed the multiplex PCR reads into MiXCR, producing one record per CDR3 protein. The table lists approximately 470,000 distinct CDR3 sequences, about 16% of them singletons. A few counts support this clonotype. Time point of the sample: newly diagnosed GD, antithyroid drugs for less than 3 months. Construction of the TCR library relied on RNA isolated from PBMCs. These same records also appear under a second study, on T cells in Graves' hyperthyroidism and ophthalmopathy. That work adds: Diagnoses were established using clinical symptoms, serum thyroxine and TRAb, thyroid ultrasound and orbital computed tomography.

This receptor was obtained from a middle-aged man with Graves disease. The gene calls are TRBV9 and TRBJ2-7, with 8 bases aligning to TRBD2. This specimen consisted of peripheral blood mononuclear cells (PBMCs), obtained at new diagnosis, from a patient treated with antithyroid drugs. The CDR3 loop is CASSVSGGPYEQYF. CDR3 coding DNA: TGTGCCAGCAGCGTATCGGGAGGGCCCTACGAGCAGTACTTC.